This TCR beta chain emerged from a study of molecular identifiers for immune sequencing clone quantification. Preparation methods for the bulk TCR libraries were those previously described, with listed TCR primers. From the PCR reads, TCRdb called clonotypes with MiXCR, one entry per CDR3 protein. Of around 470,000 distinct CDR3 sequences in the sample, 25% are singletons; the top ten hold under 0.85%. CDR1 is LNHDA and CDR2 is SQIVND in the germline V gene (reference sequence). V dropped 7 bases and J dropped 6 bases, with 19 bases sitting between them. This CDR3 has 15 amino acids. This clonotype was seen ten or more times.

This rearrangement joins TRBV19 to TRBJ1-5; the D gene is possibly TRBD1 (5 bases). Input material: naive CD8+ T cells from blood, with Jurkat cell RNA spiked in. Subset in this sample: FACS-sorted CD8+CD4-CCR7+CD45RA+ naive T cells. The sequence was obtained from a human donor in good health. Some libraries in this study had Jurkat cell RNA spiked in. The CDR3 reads CASTPGLGFSQPQHF. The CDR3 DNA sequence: TGTGCCAGTACCCCAGGGCTGGGGTTCAGTCAGCCCCAGCATTTT.